Below, 9 T cell receptor beta chains from the same sample are listed, as sequenced in a study of blood T cell repertoires in COVID-19. Repertoires were generated with immunoSEQ multiplex PCR, while TCRdb's copy carries only in-frame clones and drops some. The top ten clones hold about 3.5% of a sample with some 240,000 clones, approximately 84% of them seen once. The sequencing input was PBMCs or T cells enriched from blood (not recorded which). All receptors come from a woman in her thirties or forties with acute COVID-19.

The genes are TRBV7-3 and TRBJ2-1, with 7 positions matching TRBD1. Trimming at V came to 5 bases and at J to 8 bases, leaving 6 bases not matched to a gene. The V gene's germline CDR1 is SGHTA and CDR2 FQGTGA. CDR3 length: 13 residues. CDR3 nucleotide sequence: TGTGCCAGCAGCGTGACAGGGAACCATGAGCAGTTCTTC. Translating it yields CASSVTGNHEQFF.

CDR3: CASSSSTSGFMNTEAFF. The CDR3 DNA is TGTGCCAGCAGCTCATCTACTTCAGGCTTTATGAACACTGAAGCTTTCTTT. The chain carries TRBV7-8 and TRBJ1-1; no reliable D call. The germline gives CDR1 SGHVS, CDR2 FQNEAQ. The CDR3 loop spans 17 amino acids. The V and J ends lost 4 bases and 0 bases respectively, with 18 bases between them.

The chain employs TRBV9 and TRBJ2-1; TRBD2 matches at 10 bases. From germline, CDR1 is SGDLS and CDR2 YYNGEE. The CDR3 contains 15 residues. V lost 5 bases, J lost 9 bases, and 11 bases stayed unmatched. CDR3 DNA sequence: TGTGCCAGCAGGGTTACAGCGGGAGGGCCGGGTGAGCAGTTCTTC. It specifies CASRVTAGGPGEQFF.

This clone has a handful of counts. The rearrangement joins TRBV21-1 to TRBJ2-7; TRBD2 was called by the table and not checked on the DNA. TRBV21-1 represents a pseudogene. The CDR3 consists of 15 residues. The CDR3 spells CASSPNRDSTYEQYF. The DNA of the CDR3 is TGTGCCAGCAGCCCCAATCGGGACTCAACCTACGAGCAGTACTTC.

This chain uses TRBV7-2 with TRBJ1-2; D is undetermined. Trimming stripped 2 bases from V and 6 bases from J, with 19 bases between. Germline V gives CDR1 SGHTA, CDR2 FQGNSA. The CDR3 covers 16 residues. CDR3 amino acids: CASSLFWGRTLDGYTF. In DNA, the CDR3 is TGTGCCAGCAGCTTATTTTGGGGTCGGACTTTGGATGGCTACACCTTC.

J is TRBJ2-7 and V is TRBV6-5; a possible D gene is TRBD2 (5 bases). The germline V gene encodes CDR1 MNHEY and CDR2 SVGAGI. V was trimmed by 7 bases and J by 2 bases, leaving 15 bases between them. The CDR3 is 14 amino acids. The CDR3 sequence: CASTPEAGPYEQYF. Written as DNA, the CDR3 is TGTGCCAGCACCCCCGAGGCGGGCCCCTACGAGCAGTACTTC.

The rearrangement links TRBV5-1 to TRBJ1-2; tentative D call: TRBD1 (5 bases). The germline CDR1 and CDR2 sequences are SGHRS and YFSETQ. The CDR3 extends over 14 amino acids. Trimming cost V 4 bases and J 4 bases, with 14 bases left between them. CDR3 loop: CASSPSGLPYGYTF. The DNA of the CDR3 is TGCGCCAGCAGCCCGTCGGGACTCCCCTATGGCTACACCTTC.

The V and J genes are TRBV2 and TRBJ2-1; 12 nucleotides align to TRBD2. The V gene end was trimmed by 5 bases and the J gene end by 6 bases; junction bases not matched to a gene: 8. Germline values: CDR1 SNHLY, CDR2 FYNNEI. The CDR3 covers 16 residues. CDR3 loop: CASSRLTSGSVNEQFF. In DNA, the CDR3 is TGTGCCAGCAGTCGACTGACTAGCGGGAGCGTCAATGAGCAGTTCTTC.

The rearrangement uses TRBV3-1 (or the pseudogene TRBV3-2) and TRBJ1-2; 10 bases map to TRBD1. Germline assignment: CDR1 LGHDT and CDR2 YNNKEL (reference sequence). The CDR3 runs 16 residues. V dropped 3 bases and J dropped 2; count of bases not matched to a gene: 6. In DNA, the CDR3 is TGTGCCAGCAGCCACCGTGCGGGACAGGGGAACTATGGCTACACCTTC. Translated, it gives CASSHRAGQGNYGYTF.